The rows below give T cell receptor beta chains drawn from one sample of a study of patients and donors after allogeneic stem cell transplantation. TCRdb analysed the RT-PCR reads with MiXCR anew, one entry per CDR3 protein. The repertoire includes over 150,000 distinct CDR3 sequences, less than 45% of them detected once, and 33% sits in the top ten. Sequenced: blood, either unsorted or a sorted T cell fraction (not recorded which). The receptors come from a human donor who was either an allogeneic HSCT recipient or a stem cell or donor lymphocyte infusion donor (not recorded which). It is not recorded whose cells these are; they may come from a transplant donor. Both conserved end residues are part of each CDR3. The order of the fields is J gene, D gene, clone size, V gene, CDR3 DNA, CDR3 protein. The D gene is left open where the match is weak. The size field is filled for only some rows; it gives once, few, many or a size class.

>TRBJ2-3|TRBD2|-|TRBV25-1
TGTGCCAGCAGTGATACTAAGCGGGAGTTCGCAGATACGCAGTATTTT
CASSDTKREFADTQYF
>TRBJ1-1|TRBD1|-|TRBV28
TGTGCCAGCAGTTTCCTCGGGACAGGGGGGGAGGACACTGAAGCTTTCTTT
CASSFLGTGGEDTEAFF
>TRBJ2-7|-|-|TRBV7-6
TGTGCCAGCAGCTTATTGTTAGGTGGGGGGCCCTACGAGCAGTACTTC
CASSLLLGGGPYEQYF
>TRBJ2-7|-|few|TRBV9
TGTGCCAGCAGCGTAGCCCCCGATATTTCCTACGAGCAGTACTTC
CASSVAPDISYEQYF
>TRBJ2-7|-|-|TRBV12-3/TRBV12-4
TGTGCCAGCAGTCAACACTCTTACGAGCAGTACTTC
CASSQHSYEQYF
>TRBJ2-5|TRBD1|-|TRBV29-1
TGCAGCGTTCTTACAGGGGGGATTCAAGAGACCCAGTACTTC
CSVLTGGIQETQYF
>TRBJ2-5|-|-|TRBV2
TGTGCCAGCAGTCGGGACGTCCAAGAGACCCAGTACTTC
CASSRDVQETQYF
>TRBJ1-2|-|-|TRBV5-1
TGCGCCAGCAGCTTGAACTTCTATGGCTACACCTTC
CASSLNFYGYTF
>TRBJ1-2|TRBD1|-|TRBV12-3/TRBV12-4
TGTGCCAGCAGCCCCGACAGGGTTGGCTACACCTTC
CASSPDRVGYTF
>TRBJ2-7|-|-|TRBV6-2/TRBV6-3
TGTGCCAGCAGTTCGGTGACTTCCTACGAGCAGTACTTC
CASSSVTSYEQYF
>TRBJ2-2|TRBD2|-|TRBV24-1
TGTGCCACCAGTGATTTGCGGGGGGCGAACACCGGGGAGCTGTTTTTT
CATSDLRGANTGELFF
>TRBJ1-2|-|few|TRBV12-3/TRBV12-4
TGTGCCAGCAGTTTCCCGACCACGGGCTACACCTTC
CASSFPTTGYTF
>TRBJ1-1|-|few|TRBV7-9
TGTGCCAGCAGCTTAGCGGAGGGGCTTCGGTCTTTCTTT
CASSLAEGLRSFF
>TRBJ2-7|-|-|TRBV12-3/TRBV12-4
TGTGCCAGCAGTTTAGTTTCCAGCGGACTCTACGAGCAGTACTTC
CASSLVSSGLYEQYF
>TRBJ2-7|TRBD2|-|TRBV6-6
TGTGCCAGCAGTTACTCGTCAGCTACTAGCGGGAGGGCCTACGAGCAGTACTTC
CASSYSSATSGRAYEQYF
>TRBJ1-6|TRBD1|few|TRBV6-6
TGTGCCAGCAGTAGACACGGACAGGGGGGGCTGGATTCCTATAATTCACCCCTCCACTTT
CASSRHGQGGLDSYNSPLHF
>TRBJ1-5|-|-|TRBV2
TGTGCCAGCAGTGAAAACAGGGGCAATCAGCCCCAGCATTTT
CASSENRGNQPQHF
>TRBJ1-1|-|-|TRBV7-9
TGTGCCAGCAGCCCCCCCAGTGGGACTCGGGACACTGAAGCTTTCTTT
CASSPPSGTRDTEAFF
>TRBJ1-6|-|-|TRBV7-9
TGTGCCAGCAGCTCCATACAGGGAACACCCCTCCACTTT
CASSSIQGTPLHF
>TRBJ2-5|-|-|TRBV3-1
TGTGCCAGCAGCCAAGTGTTCGGTAGCGGACAAGAGACCCAGTACTTC
CASSQVFGSGQETQYF
>TRBJ2-7|-|-|TRBV16
TGTGCCAGCAGCCAATTTGAGTCCATCGGCGAGCAGTACTTC
CASSQFESIGEQYF
>TRBJ1-2|-|few|TRBV12-3/TRBV12-4
TGTGCCAGCAGCACTCAGGGTATAGACTATGGCTACACCTTC
CASSTQGIDYGYTF
>TRBJ1-1|-|few|TRBV2
TGTGCCAGCATCGGGGAACAGATGAACACTGAAGCTTTCTTT
CASIGEQMNTEAFF
>TRBJ1-1|TRBD1|-|TRBV7-9
TGTGCCAACAGGGGCAGCCTAAACACTGAAGCTTTCTTT
CANRGSLNTEAFF
>TRBJ1-5|-|-|TRBV10-2
TGCGCCAGCAGTGAGTCTGGAGGGGCAAGACAGCCCCAGCATTTT
CASSESGGARQPQHF
>TRBJ1-5|-|few|TRBV6-2/TRBV6-3
TGTGCCAGCAGTTGGGACACGGGTAGAGGGAATCAGCCCCAGCATTTT
CASSWDTGRGNQPQHF
>TRBJ1-6|-|few|TRBV9
TGTGCCAGCAGCCCTTGGACCGCCTATAATTCACCCCTCCACTTT
CASSPWTAYNSPLHF
>TRBJ1-1|TRBD1|-|TRBV7-6
TGTGCCAGCAGCTTAGTACAGGGGAGTTTTGAAGCTTTCTTT
CASSLVQGSFEAFF
>TRBJ1-6|-|-|TRBV5-1
TGCGCCAGCAGCTTGCCGGAGGGAGGTTCACCCCTCCACTTT
CASSLPEGGSPLHF
>TRBJ1-2|TRBD1|-|TRBV12-3/TRBV12-4
TGTGCCAGCTGGAGTAGACAGGGATCAGAAGGCTACACCTTC
CASWSRQGSEGYTF
>TRBJ2-3|-|-|TRBV3-1
TGTGCCAGCAGAAGGACCGGAACTAGCACAGATACGCAGTATTTT
CASRRTGTSTDTQYF
>TRBJ1-1|-|few|TRBV6-2/TRBV6-3
TGTGCCAGCACCAGGATGAACACTGAAGCTTTCTTT
CASTRMNTEAFF
>TRBJ2-2|TRBD2|once|TRBV4-1
TGCGCCAGCAGCCTACGGACTAGCGGGAGCGGGGAGCTGTTTTTT
CASSLRTSGSGELFF
>TRBJ2-2|-|once|TRBV7-6
TGTGCCAGCAGCTTTCTGGCGAACACCGGGGAGCTGTTTTTT
CASSFLANTGELFF
>TRBJ1-5|-|-|TRBV7-8
TGTGCCAGCAGCACTTGGCCGGGGGGACATTTT
CASSTWPGGHF
>TRBJ1-4|-|-|TRBV28
TGTGCCAGCAGTTTGGAGGGGCCCGAAAATGAAAAACTGTTTTTT
CASSLEGPENEKLFF
>TRBJ2-1|-|few|TRBV7-9
TGTGCCAGCAGCTTAGTGGCAGCACATGAGCAGTTCTTC
CASSLVAAHEQFF
>TRBJ2-1|-|-|TRBV5-1
TGCGCCAGCAGCCCCCGGAACCACCAGAACAATGAGCAGTTCTTC
CASSPRNHQNNEQFF
>TRBJ1-4|-|few|TRBV6-1
TGTGCCAGCATTGCCCACCCGGGAAGTATAGCTAATGAAAAACTGTTTTTT
CASIAHPGSIANEKLFF
>TRBJ1-4|-|-|TRBV15
TGTGCCACCAGCAGAGCCGGACAGCCTAATGAAAAACTGTTTTTT
CATSRAGQPNEKLFF
>TRBJ2-7|-|-|TRBV30
TGTGCCTGGGGAAGCTACGAGCAGTACTTC
CAWGSYEQYF
>TRBJ2-1|TRBD2|-|TRBV24-1
TGTGCCACCAGTGCCCATAGCGGGCTTTACAATGAGCAGTTCTTC
CATSAHSGLYNEQFF
>TRBJ1-1|TRBD1|few|TRBV20-1
TGCAGTGCTAGTGGGGACCCAGGGGGCACTGAAGCTTTCTTT
CSASGDPGGTEAFF
>TRBJ2-3|-|-|TRBV30
TGTGCCTGGAAGGACCTGACTAGCACAGATACGCAGTATTTT
CAWKDLTSTDTQYF
>TRBJ2-7|TRBD1|-|TRBV27
TGTGCCAGCAGTATCACGACAGGGGGAGAGCAGTACTTC
CASSITTGGEQYF